Listed here are 28 T cell receptor beta chains from one sample, sequenced in a study of shared clonotypes between healthy human individuals. The data were produced by immunoSEQ multiplex PCR, yet TCRdb's version contains in-frame clones alone and is incomplete. The sample lists some 500,000 clones, 90% to 97% occurring once. The sequencing sample was made of naive CD4+ T cells sorted from blood. Subset of the sample: CD45RA+ positively selected. These receptors came from a woman under 40 in good health.

This chain uses TRBV28 with TRBJ1-5, with D possibly TRBD1 on 6 matching bases. Trimming pared 4 bases from V and 4 bases from J, leaving 11 bases between. The CDR3 is made up of 14 amino acids. Germline V gives CDR1 MDHEN, CDR2 SYDVKM. The CDR3 protein is CASSSYRENQPQHF. The CDR3 nucleotides read TGTGCCAGCAGTTCCTACAGGGAGAATCAGCCCCAGCATTTT. Supplemented by reference TRBV28 and TRBJ1-5, the full variable domain reads DVKVTQSSRYLVKRTGEKVFLECVQDMDHENMFWYRQDPGLGLRLIYFSYDVKMKEKGDIPEGYSVSREKKERFSLILESASTNQTSMYLCASSSYRENQPQHFGDGTRLSIL.

The J gene is TRBJ2-1, the V gene TRBV28; 8 nucleotides match TRBD1. The CDR3 covers 14 residues. The V gene's germline CDR1 is MDHEN and CDR2 SYDVKM. J was trimmed by 7 bases and V by 8 bases; bases with no gene match: 10. The DNA of the CDR3 is TGTGCCAGCCAACAGGGGGATTACAATAATGAGCAGTTCTTC. This sequence encodes CASQQGDYNNEQFF. The variable domain in full, with the rest retrieved from reference TRBV28 and TRBJ2-1, is DVKVTQSSRYLVKRTGEKVFLECVQDMDHENMFWYRQDPGLGLRLIYFSYDVKMKEKGDIPEGYSVSREKKERFSLILESASTNQTSMYLCASQQGDYNNEQFFGPGTRLTVL.

The CDR3 DNA follows: TGTGCCAGCAGCATAAGACTAGCGGGCTACTTCCATGAGCAGTTCTTC. Translated: CASSIRLAGYFHEQFF. This sequence joins TRBV7-9 and TRBJ2-1, with 10 bases fitting TRBD2. V was clipped by 5 bases and J by 8 bases; unmatched bases: 12. The CDR3 covers 16 residues. The germline V gene has CDR1 SEHNR and CDR2 FQNEAQ (reference sequence).

This chain uses TRBV28 with TRBJ1-3; TRBD1 is a possible D gene (5 bases). Germline values: CDR1 MDHEN, CDR2 SYDVKM. V lost 5 bases and J 8 bases, leaving 7 bases between the germline ends. The CDR3 has 11 amino acids. CDR3 bases: TGTGCCAGCAGTAAAGGGGACACCATATATTTT. Translated, it gives CASSKGDTIYF.

The chain joins TRBV11-2 to TRBJ2-1; D is possibly TRBD2 (5 bases). Looked up from germline, CDR1 is SGHAT and CDR2 is FQNNGV. Trimming cost V 4 bases and J 8 bases, with 15 bases left between them. The CDR3 has 14 residues. This CDR3 reads CASSSGVRDDEQFF. In DNA, the CDR3 is TGTGCCAGCAGCTCCGGGGTGAGGGATGATGAGCAGTTCTTC.

The chain carries TRBV19 and TRBJ2-2, with TRBD2 identical over 7 bases. Trimming at V came to 5 bases and at J to 0 bases, leaving 18 bases not matched to a gene. This CDR3 has 20 residues. The germline V gene has CDR1 LNHDA and CDR2 SQIVND (reference sequence). In DNA form, the CDR3 reads TGTGCCAGTAGTTTACTCGGAGCTTGGGGGAGGGAGGCGAACACCGGGGAGCTGTTTTTT. Protein product: CASSLLGAWGREANTGELFF.

J is TRBJ1-2 and V is TRBV14, with TRBD1 identical over 9 bases. Germline V gene data show CDR1 as SGHDN and CDR2 as FVKESK. The CDR3 extends over 13 amino acids. The V gene end was trimmed by 4 bases and the J gene end by 8 bases; junction bases not matched to a gene: 5. DNA of the CDR3: TGTGCCAGCAGCCCCCGGACAGGGGAGGGCTACACCTTC. Protein sequence: CASSPRTGEGYTF. The variable domain in full, with the rest retrieved from reference TRBV14 and TRBJ1-2, is EAGVTQFPSHSVIEKGQTVTLRCDPISGHDNLYWYRRVMGKEIKFLLHFVKESKQDESGMPNNRFLAERTGGTYSTLKVQPAELEDSGVYFCASSPRTGEGYTFGSGTRLTVV.

V usage is TRBV11-2 and J usage is TRBJ2-1; 8 bases agree with TRBD2. The CDR3 consists of 14 residues. V was pared by 1 base and J by 8 bases, with 4 bases of the junction left unmatched. Germline V gives CDR1 SGHAT, CDR2 FQNNGV. CDR3 residues: CASSLGLAGYEQFF. CDR3 coding DNA: TGTGCCAGCAGCTTAGGGCTAGCGGGCTATGAGCAGTTCTTC.

The chain carries TRBV2 and TRBJ2-2; 8 bases are shared with TRBD2. The CDR3 consists of 14 residues. Per the germline V gene, CDR1 is SNHLY and CDR2 is FYNNEI. The V gene end was trimmed by 6 bases and the J gene end by 4 bases; junction bases not matched to a gene: 4. The CDR3 here is CASRREEGTGELFF. In DNA form, the CDR3 reads TGTGCCAGCAGGCGGGAGGAAGGCACCGGGGAGCTGTTTTTT.

V and J are TRBV5-1 and TRBJ1-1, with TRBD1 matching over 7 bases. This CDR3 is built from 16 residues. Looked up from germline, CDR1 is SGHRS and CDR2 is YFSETQ. J lost 1 base, V lost 5 bases, and 11 bases had no gene match. The CDR3 is CASRNWQGVENTEAFF. The CDR3 DNA is TGCGCCAGCAGAAATTGGCAGGGGGTAGAGAACACTGAAGCTTTCTTT.

This chain uses TRBV5-1 with TRBJ1-1; possible D gene TRBD1, 6 bases. The germline CDR1 and CDR2 sequences are SGHRS and YFSETQ. The V end lost 4 bases, the J end lost 1 base, and 14 bases lay between the germline ends. The CDR3 sequence is 15 residues long. The CDR3: CASSRGTGSNTEAFF. As DNA, the CDR3 is TGCGCCAGCAGCCGAGGTACAGGGTCGAACACTGAAGCTTTCTTT.

V gene TRBV29-1 combines with J gene TRBJ2-7; TRBD1 or TRBD2 may be the D gene (5 bases each). With 7 bases removed from V and 0 bases from J, the gap between germline ends came to 10 bases. Germline-derived CDR1 and CDR2 are SQVTM and ANQGSEA. This CDR3 contains 12 residues. CDR3 residues: CSGGTGSYEQYF. CDR3 bases: TGCAGCGGGGGGACGGGCTCCTACGAGCAGTACTTC.

About this clone: The same CDR3 can be traced to other DNA sequences in this sample. The gene calls are TRBV28 and TRBJ1-2, with no clear D. CDR3 size: 11 residues. Germline CDR1 and CDR2: MDHEN and SYDVKM. This CDR3 reads CVAGFNYGYTF. In nucleotides, the CDR3 is TGTGTCGCGGGTTTTAACTATGGCTACACCTTC.

Points on this clone: Other DNA sequences in the sample encode the same CDR3. This chain connects TRBV5-1 to TRBJ2-7; no clear D gene. This CDR3 contains 14 residues. Trimming removed 0 bases at V and 2 bases at J, with 9 bases between. The germline CDR1 and CDR2 sequences are SGHRS and YFSETQ. Here the CDR3 DNA reads TGCGCCAGCAGCTTGGGTCGGGCCCCCTACGAGCAGTACTTC. Protein product: CASSLGRAPYEQYF.

The count of this clone is one. The chain combines TRBV29-1 with TRBJ2-1; TRBD1 agrees at 7 bases. Germline loops: CDR1 SQVTM, CDR2 ANQGSEA. V gave up 7 bases and J gave up 4 bases; unmatched junction bases: 4. The CDR3 has 12 residues. CDR3 nucleotides: TGCAGCGACACGACAGGGTACAATGAGCAGTTCTTC. Amino acids: CSDTTGYNEQFF.

The V call is TRBV18, the J call TRBJ2-6, with no clear D. Germline-derived CDR1 and CDR2 are KGHSH and LQKENI. V was clipped by 6 bases and J by 0 bases, with 12 bases between them. This CDR3 is built from 16 residues. The CDR3: CASSVGSNSGANVLTF. CDR3 in DNA: TGTGCCAGCTCCGTGGGTTCCAACTCTGGGGCCAACGTCCTGACTTTC.

The chain links TRBV18 to TRBJ1-5; D perhaps matches TRBD1 (6 bases). Germline CDR1 is KGHSH and CDR2 is LQKENI. The CDR3 is made up of 16 amino acids. Trimming cost V 2 bases and J 5 bases, with 16 bases left between them. This CDR3 is CASSPDQGLGHQPQHF. The DNA of the CDR3 is TGTGCCAGCTCACCAGATCAGGGGTTGGGGCATCAGCCCCAGCATTTT.

The chain links TRBV28 to TRBJ2-7, with D perhaps being TRBD1 or TRBD2 (5 bases each). V was clipped by 4 bases and J by 1 base, with 14 bases between them. CDR1 and CDR2 (germline): MDHEN, SYDVKM. The CDR3 length is 15 residues. In DNA form, the CDR3 reads TGTGCCAGCAGTTCGTCCGGGACGGATTCCTACGAGCAGTACTTC. This codes for CASSSSGTDSYEQYF.

The rearrangement uses TRBV10-3 and TRBJ2-7; 11 bases are shared with TRBD1. V lost 5 bases to trimming and J lost 4 bases; unmatched junction nucleotides: 7. The germline V gene encodes CDR1 ENHRY and CDR2 SYGVKD. The CDR3 extends over 15 amino acids. CDR3 in amino acids: CAISHRDRGTYEQYF. Written as DNA, the CDR3 is TGTGCCATCAGTCACCGGGACAGGGGGACGTACGAGCAGTACTTC.

This clone has just one count. V and J are TRBV5-6 and TRBJ1-3; D gene unclear. Trimming removed 2 bases at V and 0 bases at J, with 12 bases between. Germline loops: CDR1 SGHDT, CDR2 YYEEEE. This CDR3 has 16 amino acids. The CDR3 DNA follows: TGTGCCAGCAGCTTTAGGTTGAGAAGCTCTGGAAACACCATATATTTT. Translated: CASSFRLRSSGNTIYF.

V and J are TRBV28 and TRBJ2-3; 11 positions agree with TRBD2. The V segment lost 5 bases and the J segment 1 base; nucleotides outside the gene matches: 11. The CDR3 sequence is 18 residues long. Looked up from germline, CDR1 is MDHEN and CDR2 is SYDVKM. Written as DNA, the CDR3 is TGTGCCAGCAGTACCCGCGGTAGCGGGAGGGGTCGCACAGATACGCAGTATTTT. This encodes CASSTRGSGRGRTDTQYF.

The V call is TRBV2, the J call TRBJ1-2; D ambiguous. Germline loops: CDR1 SNHLY, CDR2 FYNNEI. The V gene lost 1 base and the J gene lost 8 bases, with 8 bases spanning the gap. The CDR3 is 12 amino acids. CDR3 in amino acids: CASSEDIGGYTF. The CDR3 DNA is TGTGCCAGCAGTGAAGACATTGGAGGCTACACCTTC.

This clone was seen a single time. This sequence joins TRBV28 and TRBJ2-1, with 10 nucleotides matching TRBD1. Germline loops: CDR1 MDHEN, CDR2 SYDVKM. After removal of 8 bases from V and 5 bases from J, the junction contained 15 bases not matched to a gene. The CDR3 runs 17 residues. CDR3 sequence reads: CASGAVPGQGTNNEQFF. The CDR3 DNA follows: TGTGCCAGCGGCGCCGTACCGGGACAGGGGACAAACAATGAGCAGTTCTTC.

Concerning this clone itself: Other DNA sequences in the same sample also yield this CDR3. This chain links TRBV7-2 with TRBJ2-3; tentatively, D is TRBD2 (6 bases). Looked up from germline, CDR1 is SGHTA and CDR2 is FQGNSA. CDR3 length: 13 residues. With 0 bases removed from V and 5 bases from J, the gap between germline ends came to 6 bases. The CDR3 loop is CASSLAREDTQYF. The CDR3 DNA is TGTGCCAGCAGCTTAGCGCGGGAAGATACGCAGTATTTT.

The chain uses TRBV6-5 and TRBJ1-3; no clear D. The CDR3 length is 16 residues. V lost 2 bases and J 0 bases, leaving 11 bases between the germline ends. The germline gives CDR1 MNHEY, CDR2 SVGAGI. CDR3 sequence reads: CASSYSPVLSGNTIYF. The DNA of the CDR3 is TGTGCCAGCAGTTACAGTCCAGTCCTCTCTGGAAACACCATATATTTT.

The chain joins TRBV6-5 to TRBJ1-5; possible D gene TRBD1, 6 bases. The V gene lost 5 bases and the J gene lost 5 bases, with 13 bases spanning the gap. This CDR3 spans 14 amino acids. Germline values: CDR1 MNHEY, CDR2 SVGAGI. The CDR3 sequence: CASSATGIYQPQHF. CDR3 sequence (DNA): TGTGCCAGCAGTGCTACAGGGATTTATCAGCCCCAGCATTTT.

Points on this clone: The identical CDR3 is also encoded by other nucleotide sequences in the sample. The V call is TRBV28, the J call TRBJ2-1, with 7 bases fitting TRBD2. J lost 7 bases, V lost 2 bases, and 5 bases had no gene match. Per germline, CDR1 MDHEN and CDR2 SYDVKM. CDR3 length equals 14 residues. In DNA, the CDR3 is TGTGCCAGCAGTTTAGGCGGGAGTCGGAATGAGCAGTTCTTC. Protein sequence: CASSLGGSRNEQFF. Complete variable domain (other parts from reference TRBV28 and TRBJ2-1): DVKVTQSSRYLVKRTGEKVFLECVQDMDHENMFWYRQDPGLGLRLIYFSYDVKMKEKGDIPEGYSVSREKKERFSLILESASTNQTSMYLCASSLGGSRNEQFFGPGTRLTVL.

The rearrangement links TRBV13 to TRBJ1-1; D unclear. CDR1 and CDR2 (germline): PRHDT, FYEKMQ (reference sequence). CDR3 length equals 14 residues. The germline V and J ends were trimmed by 3 bases and 0 bases, with 8 bases remaining between them. In DNA, the CDR3 is TGTGCCAGCAGCTTCGGTGGGATGAACACTGAAGCTTTCTTT. Amino acid sequence: CASSFGGMNTEAFF.